The rows below give T cell receptor beta chains drawn from one sample of a study of shared clonotypes between healthy human individuals. Using immunoSEQ multiplex PCR, the repertoire was profiled, and TCRdb retains in-frame clones only, with some absent. Among more than 1,200,000 clones listed, approximately 98.5% were seen once. The specimen was naive CD4+ T cells sorted from blood. The receptors shown here come from a man aged 25-40 years in good health. CDR3s include the opening cysteine and the closing phenylalanine or tryptophan.

v_call: TRBV5-1; j_call: TRBJ2-1; cdr3_aa: CASSLGVGRDYNEQFF
v_call: TRBV20-1; j_call: TRBJ2-1; cdr3_aa: CSARNPNEQFF
v_call: TRBV5-1; j_call: TRBJ2-2; cdr3_aa: CASSLRAALTNTGELFF
v_call: TRBV18; j_call: TRBJ2-1; cdr3_aa: CASSPLQSNEQFF
v_call: TRBV5-4; j_call: TRBJ2-7; cdr3_aa: CASSLVQGHSYEQYF
v_call: TRBV7-2; j_call: TRBJ2-1; cdr3_aa: CASSGVGISGGNEQFF
v_call: TRBV7-9; j_call: TRBJ2-2; cdr3_aa: CASSHTVQGVAHTGELFF
v_call: TRBV6-5; j_call: TRBJ2-7; cdr3_aa: CASSYSTLQGWYF
v_call: TRBV29-1; j_call: TRBJ1-2; cdr3_aa: CSAGPQGVEFYGYTF
v_call: TRBV7-3; j_call: TRBJ2-1; cdr3_aa: CASSFNRENEQFF
v_call: TRBV7-3; j_call: TRBJ2-2; cdr3_aa: CASSPTTSGSTAGELFF
v_call: TRBV18; j_call: TRBJ1-3; cdr3_aa: CASSPRVGGGNTIYF
v_call: TRBV15; j_call: TRBJ2-7; cdr3_aa: CATSGGRVSHEQYF
v_call: TRBV28; j_call: TRBJ2-1; cdr3_aa: CASSGKPSYNEQFF
v_call: TRBV6-5; j_call: TRBJ2-7; cdr3_aa: CASRPGTPVYEQYF
v_call: TRBV29-1; j_call: TRBJ1-3; cdr3_aa: CSANAGNTIYF
v_call: TRBV27; j_call: TRBJ2-1; cdr3_aa: CASSFRQGANEQFF
v_call: TRBV5-1; j_call: TRBJ1-2; cdr3_aa: CASSLERQAFYTF
v_call: TRBV29-1; j_call: TRBJ2-7; cdr3_aa: CSVGGLAGVGEQYF
v_call: TRBV18; j_call: TRBJ2-5; cdr3_aa: CASSRTRGGLETQYF
v_call: TRBV19; j_call: TRBJ1-2; cdr3_aa: CASSPPGFYGYTF
v_call: TRBV28; j_call: TRBJ2-1; cdr3_aa: CATQTGWNEQFF
v_call: TRBV5-1; j_call: TRBJ1-2; cdr3_aa: CASSLGGTLYGYTF
v_call: TRBV5-1; j_call: TRBJ2-1; cdr3_aa: CASSFVLNSYNEQFF
v_call: TRBV30; j_call: TRBJ1-5; cdr3_aa: CAWCEGSNQPQHF
v_call: TRBV9; j_call: TRBJ2-3; cdr3_aa: CASSVLAGGYTDTQYF
v_call: TRBV5-4; j_call: TRBJ2-1; cdr3_aa: CASSAARYNEQFF
v_call: TRBV5-1; j_call: TRBJ1-3; cdr3_aa: CASSDAAEGNTIYF
v_call: TRBV5-4; j_call: TRBJ2-1; cdr3_aa: CASSPRQGFMSSNEQFF
v_call: TRBV5-4; j_call: TRBJ2-7; cdr3_aa: CASSLGGLAGTYEQYF
v_call: TRBV11-3; j_call: TRBJ2-1; cdr3_aa: CASSQTSVEQFF
v_call: TRBV5-1; j_call: TRBJ2-1; cdr3_aa: CASSIGLAGGPGNEQFF
v_call: TRBV5-4; j_call: TRBJ2-1; cdr3_aa: CASSLEPLISYNEQFF
v_call: TRBV18; j_call: TRBJ2-7; cdr3_aa: CASSPSGTYEQYF
v_call: TRBV19; j_call: TRBJ1-1; cdr3_aa: CASSRQQGSTEAFF
v_call: TRBV2; j_call: TRBJ2-5; cdr3_aa: CASSESGRTETQYF
v_call: TRBV27; j_call: TRBJ2-7; cdr3_aa: CASSRPGRDAYEQYF
v_call: TRBV10-2; j_call: TRBJ2-7; cdr3_aa: CASIPEREFGYEQYF
v_call: TRBV5-1; j_call: TRBJ2-7; cdr3_aa: CASSLDAVREEQYF
v_call: TRBV27; j_call: TRBJ1-5; cdr3_aa: CASSLFGRGNQPQHF
v_call: TRBV4-3; j_call: TRBJ2-7; cdr3_aa: CASSQADTGIYEQYF
v_call: TRBV25-1; j_call: TRBJ2-5; cdr3_aa: CASSPGREKQETQYF
v_call: TRBV5-4; j_call: TRBJ2-1; cdr3_aa: CASSLAPSGALGEQFF
v_call: TRBV5-1; j_call: TRBJ2-1; cdr3_aa: CASSPGPSYNEQFF
v_call: TRBV2; j_call: TRBJ1-5; cdr3_aa: CASSLSGGSNQPQHF
v_call: TRBV12-5; j_call: TRBJ2-1; cdr3_aa: CASGFTGTDNEQFF
v_call: TRBV28; j_call: TRBJ2-1; cdr3_aa: CASSSPGAGDREQFF
v_call: TRBV5-6; j_call: TRBJ2-1; cdr3_aa: CASSLDRRNNEQFF
v_call: TRBV19; j_call: TRBJ1-5; cdr3_aa: CASSIDRGQQPQHF
v_call: TRBV28; j_call: TRBJ1-4; cdr3_aa: CASSGDWDSTEKLFF
v_call: TRBV5-1; j_call: TRBJ2-5; cdr3_aa: CASSTTGLGYQETQYF
v_call: TRBV28; j_call: TRBJ1-2; cdr3_aa: CASSSLGRSPGYTF
v_call: TRBV27; j_call: TRBJ2-6; cdr3_aa: CASSSRQGLGANVLTF
v_call: TRBV5-1; j_call: TRBJ2-3; cdr3_aa: CASSLIGGADTQYF
v_call: TRBV30; j_call: TRBJ1-5; cdr3_aa: CAWGKTDSSNQPQHF
v_call: TRBV4-3; j_call: TRBJ2-1; cdr3_aa: CASSQDLGLASDEQFF
v_call: TRBV2; j_call: TRBJ1-5; cdr3_aa: CASRGSSGTDQPQHF